These 15 T cell receptor beta chains share one sample of origin, sequenced in a study of CD8+ T cells in alopecia areata. The treatment was: oral pan-JAK inhibitor, 5-10 mg twice daily. Extracted RNA was reverse transcribed, and the resulting cDNA served as sequencing template. Produced via immunoSEQ multiplex PCR; TCRdb's table is partial and in-frame only. The data hold about 200,000 clones, with 58% observed a single time. The starting material was CD4+ T cells sorted from blood, obtained at week 24, from a patient treated with tofacitinib. The receptors stem from a human donor with alopecia areata.

The chain carries TRBV15 and TRBJ2-2; D gene unclear. CDR3 length equals 14 residues. The germline CDR1 and CDR2 sequences are LNHNV and YYDKDF (reference sequence). With 0 bases removed from V and 5 bases from J, the gap between germline ends came to 7 bases. DNA for the CDR3: TGTGCCACCAGCAGAGACCGGACGACCGGGGAGCTGTTTTTT. It encodes CATSRDRTTGELFF.

Comment on this clone: Other nucleotide sequences in the sample specify the same CDR3. CDR3 coding DNA: TGTGCCTGGAGTATCGGGGAGACCCAGTACTTC. Encoded protein: CAWSIGETQYF. V gene TRBV30 combines with J gene TRBJ2-5; no firm D call. Germline-derived CDR1 and CDR2 are GTSNPN and SVGIG (reference sequence). CDR3 length: 11 amino acids. Deletions cut 2 bases from V and 5 bases from J, with 6 bases between. The full variable domain, with the rest looked up from reference TRBV30 and TRBJ2-5, is SQTIHQWPATLVQPVGSPLSLECTVEGTSNPNLYWYRQAAGRGLQLLFYSVGIGQISSEVPQNLSASRPQDRQFILSSKKLLLSDSGFYLCAWSIGETQYFGPGTRLLVL.

The chain carries TRBV18 and TRBJ2-5; D perhaps matches TRBD1 (5 bases). In germline, CDR1 is KGHSH, CDR2 LQKENI. The CDR3 spans 15 residues. V lost 2 bases, J lost 1 base, and 11 bases lay in between. CDR3 nucleotides: TGTGCCAGCTCACCAACACAGGAACTCCAAGAGACCCAGTACTTC. Translated: CASSPTQELQETQYF.

V gene TRBV5-4 combines with J gene TRBJ1-3; 7 bases fit TRBD1. Losses at the gene ends were 3 bases for V and 0 bases for J; bases not matched to a gene: 9. In germline, CDR1 is SGHNT, CDR2 YYREEE (reference sequence). The CDR3 totals 17 residues. Here the CDR3 DNA reads TGTGCCAGCAGCTATGGGACAGAACTGAGCTCTGGAAACACCATATATTTT. Residues: CASSYGTELSSGNTIYF.

This sequence joins TRBV7-3 and TRBJ2-5, with D tentatively TRBD1 (6 bases). This CDR3 is 15 amino acids long. Trimming shortened V by 5 bases and J by 4 bases, and 17 bases separated the two germline ends. Germline CDR1 is SGHTA and CDR2 is FQGTGA. In DNA, the CDR3 is TGTGCCAGCAGCCCGGGTAGTGGGGGCCCAGAGACCCAGTACTTC. Translated: CASSPGSGGPETQYF.

The genes are TRBV19 and TRBJ2-1, with D possibly matching TRBD2 (5 bases). V was cut by 1 base and J by 9 bases, with 7 bases left in between. The CDR3 spans 12 residues. CDR1 and CDR2 (germline): LNHDA, SQIVND (reference sequence). This CDR3 is CASSIGESEQFF. The DNA for the CDR3 is TGTGCCAGTAGTATAGGGGAGAGTGAGCAGTTCTTC.

The sample holds a few counts of this clone. V is TRBV2 and J is TRBJ1-1; D is unclear. The CDR3 has 13 residues. Trimming shortened V by 5 bases and J by 1 base, and 8 bases separated the two germline ends. Germline V gene lookup returns CDR1 SNHLY and CDR2 FYNNEI. CDR3: CASSKGENTEAFF. The CDR3 coding sequence is TGTGCCAGCAGTAAGGGCGAGAACACTGAAGCTTTCTTT.

V and J are TRBV27 and TRBJ2-7; no clear D. V was shortened by 9 bases and J by 3 bases, with 15 bases between the two germline ends. CDR3 length equals 13 residues. CDR1 MNHEY and CDR2 SMNVEV come from the germline V gene (reference sequence). CDR3 nucleotides: TGTGCCAGTAAAAAAACGGAAGACTACGAGCAGTACTTC. Translating it yields CASKKTEDYEQYF.

The rearrangement links TRBV30 to TRBJ2-6; TRBD1 matches 8 bases. V lost 5 bases to trimming and J lost 0 bases; unmatched junction nucleotides: 12. CDR3 length: 18 amino acids. Germline V lookup: CDR1 GTSNPN, CDR2 SVGIG (reference sequence). CDR3 residues: CAWGKFRGQSSGANVLTF. The CDR3, as DNA: TGTGCCTGGGGTAAATTCAGGGGGCAGAGCTCTGGGGCCAACGTCCTGACTTTC.

V is TRBV9 and J is TRBJ2-7, with a tentative D call TRBD2 (6 bases). Germline V gene lookup returns CDR1 SGDLS and CDR2 YYNGEE. This CDR3 has 14 amino acids. Trimming stripped 0 bases from V and 5 bases from J, with 12 bases between. CDR3 bases: TGTGCCAGCAGCGTAGTGGGGGGTGGCAACGAGCAGTACTTC. It translates to CASSVVGGGNEQYF.

The sample holds a few counts of this clone. The chain couples TRBV7-2 to TRBJ2-6; possible D gene TRBD1, 5 bases. V shed 5 bases and J shed 0 bases, with 8 bases lying between them. Germline assignment: CDR1 SGHTA and CDR2 FQGNSA. This CDR3 is built from 15 residues. The chain's CDR3 is CASSHDSSGANVLTF. CDR3 nucleotides: TGTGCCAGCAGCCACGACAGCTCTGGGGCCAACGTCCTGACTTTC. Together with reference TRBV7-2 and TRBJ2-6, the CDR3 gives the full variable domain: GAGVSQSPSNKVTEKGKDVELRCDPISGHTALYWYRQSLGQGLEFLIYFQGNSAPDKSGLPSDRFSAERTGGSVSTLTIQRTQQEDSAVYLCASSHDSSGANVLTFGAGSRLTVL.

Only a few counts were recorded for this clone. CDR3 residues: CAATGQGHDGYTF. The DNA of the CDR3 is TGTGCCGCAACGGGACAGGGGCACGATGGCTACACCTTC. This chain joins TRBV10-3 and TRBJ1-2, with 10 bases identical to TRBD1. V lost 11 bases, J lost 6 bases, and 9 bases stayed unmatched. The CDR3 has 13 amino acids. The germline gives CDR1 ENHRY, CDR2 SYGVKD.

This clone was counted only a few times. This rearrangement joins TRBV18 to TRBJ2-7; D is unclear. Trimming cost V 5 bases and J 3 bases, with 8 bases left between them. CDR3 length: 12 residues. The germline gives CDR1 KGHSH, CDR2 LQKENI. This chain's CDR3 is CASSALHYEQYF. The CDR3 bases are TGTGCCAGCTCAGCCCTACACTACGAGCAGTACTTC.

This chain links TRBV10-3 with TRBJ2-3, with 10 bases identical to TRBD2. CDR1 ENHRY and CDR2 SYGVKD come from the germline V gene. J gave up 4 bases and V 3 bases, and 4 bases lay outside the gene matches. The CDR3 loop spans 15 amino acids. The CDR3 DNA sequence: TGTGCCATCAGTGACATAGCGGGAGGTTCAGATACGCAGTATTTT. Protein: CAISDIAGGSDTQYF.

The chain couples TRBV14 to TRBJ2-3; D is perhaps TRBD1 or TRBD2 (5 bases each). V gave up 3 bases and J gave up 9 bases, with 10 bases separating them. The CDR3 has 12 residues. CDR1 is SGHDN, CDR2 FVKESK, per germline. CDR3 region: CASSHGTSTQYF. The CDR3 DNA reads TGTGCCAGCAGCCATGGGACGTCCACGCAGTATTTT.